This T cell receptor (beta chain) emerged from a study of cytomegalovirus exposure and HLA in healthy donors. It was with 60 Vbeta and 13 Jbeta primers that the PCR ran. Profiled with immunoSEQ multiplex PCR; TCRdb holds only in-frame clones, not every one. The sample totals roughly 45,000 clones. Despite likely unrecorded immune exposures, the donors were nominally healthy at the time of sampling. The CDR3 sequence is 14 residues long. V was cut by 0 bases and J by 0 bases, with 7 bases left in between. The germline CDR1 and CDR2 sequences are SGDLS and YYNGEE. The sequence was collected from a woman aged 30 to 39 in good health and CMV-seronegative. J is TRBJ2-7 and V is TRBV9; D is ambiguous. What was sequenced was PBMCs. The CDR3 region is CASSVVGSSYEQYF. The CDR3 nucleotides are TGTGCCAGCAGCGTAGTGGGCAGCTCCTACGAGCAGTACTTC. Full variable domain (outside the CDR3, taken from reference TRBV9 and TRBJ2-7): DSGVTQTPKHLITATGQRVTLRCSPRSGDLSVYWYQQSLDQGLQFLIQYYNGEERAKGNILERFSAQQFPDLHSELNLSSLELGDSALYFCASSVVGSSYEQYFGPGTRLTVT.